These T cell receptor beta chains were read from a single sample in a study of shared clonotypes between healthy human individuals. The data were produced by immunoSEQ multiplex PCR, yet TCRdb's version contains in-frame clones alone and is incomplete. Among hundreds of thousands of clones listed, around 97% were seen once. The sequenced material came from naive CD4+ T cells sorted from blood. These receptor sequences come from a woman aged 25 to 39 in good health. Each CDR3 is given with its conserved first and last residue. Fields, in order: J gene, D gene, clone size, V gene, CDR3 protein, CDR3 DNA. A D gene is named only where the DNA matches it firmly. The size entry is marked missing in some rows and otherwise reads once, few, many or a size class.

>TRBJ2-7|-|-|TRBV18
CASSPWDIPREQYF
TGTGCCAGCTCACCATGGGACATCCCGAGGGAGCAGTACTTC
>TRBJ2-3|-|-|TRBV27
CASSPLSEGDTQYF
TGTGCCAGCAGTCCCCTGAGCGAGGGGGATACGCAGTATTTT
>TRBJ2-7|-|-|TRBV28
CASSFIRRQTYEQYF
TGTGCCAGCAGTTTCATTAGGCGACAGACCTACGAGCAGTACTTC
>TRBJ1-4|-|-|TRBV1
CTEARGQTATNEKLFF
TGCACCGAAGCACGTGGGCAGACCGCAACTAATGAAAAACTGTTTTTT
>TRBJ1-5|-|-|TRBV28
CASNTRDYSNQPQHF
TGTGCCAGCAACACGAGGGATTATAGCAATCAGCCCCAGCATTTT
>TRBJ2-7|TRBD2|-|TRBV5-4
CASSLLSGRDRDEQYF
TGTGCCAGCAGCTTGCTTAGCGGGAGGGACAGGGACGAGCAGTACTTC
>TRBJ2-3|-|-|TRBV14
CASSKNMGYTDTQYF
TGTGCCAGCAGCAAAAACATGGGGTACACAGATACGCAGTATTTT
>TRBJ2-7|-|-|TRBV6-1
CASSEGGFEQYF
TGTGCCAGCAGTGAAGGGGGTTTCGAGCAGTACTTC
>TRBJ1-5|-|once|TRBV25-1
CASSATGRWDQPQHF
TGTGCCAGCAGTGCTACAGGGAGGTGGGATCAGCCCCAGCATTTT
>TRBJ2-4|-|-|TRBV2
CASSPGLPGIQYF
TGTGCCAGCAGTCCCGGACTGCCCGGCATTCAGTACTTC
>TRBJ2-1|TRBD2|once|TRBV19
CASSSILAGGPSVNEQFF
TGTGCCAGTAGTTCCATTCTAGCGGGAGGGCCGTCGGTCAATGAGCAGTTCTTC
>TRBJ2-7|-|once|TRBV28
CASSLVARTTYEQYF
TGTGCCAGCAGTTTGGTAGCCCGCACCACTTACGAGCAGTACTTC
>TRBJ2-1|-|-|TRBV10-2
CASSESVRDAYNEQFF
TGCGCCAGCAGTGAGTCCGTCCGGGACGCCTACAATGAGCAGTTCTTC
>TRBJ2-4|TRBD2|-|TRBV14
CASSQASGRPRPWDIQYF
TGTGCCAGCAGCCAGGCTAGCGGGAGACCCCGTCCTTGGGACATTCAGTACTTC
>TRBJ1-2|-|-|TRBV28
CASSWQDGYTF
TGTGCCAGCAGTTGGCAGGATGGCTACACCTTC
>TRBJ1-1|TRBD1|few|TRBV5-1
CASSWDSMNTEAFF
TGCGCCAGCAGCTGGGACAGCATGAACACTGAAGCTTTCTTT
>TRBJ2-1|TRBD2|-|TRBV5-6
CASSLLGTSFNREFF
TGTGCCAGCAGCTTATTGGGGACTAGCTTCAACAGGGAGTTCTTC
>TRBJ2-7|-|-|TRBV6-5
CASSYMGKGEQYF
TGTGCCAGCAGCTACATGGGTAAGGGGGAGCAGTACTTC
>TRBJ1-1|TRBD1|-|TRBV6-6
CASSYPPVRGRSEAFF
TGTGCCAGCAGTTACCCCCCCGTCAGGGGGAGGTCTGAAGCTTTCTTT
>TRBJ1-5|-|-|TRBV28
CASSFQAGSNQPQHF
TGTGCCAGCAGTTTTCAGGCGGGTAGCAATCAGCCCCAGCATTTT
>TRBJ2-3|TRBD1|-|TRBV5-4
CASSSPLGQRNTDTQYF
TGTGCCAGCAGCTCTCCTCTGGGACAGCGCAACACAGATACGCAGTATTTT
>TRBJ2-5|-|-|TRBV5-1
CASSQGRGPQETQYF
TGCGCCAGCTCCCAAGGTAGGGGTCCCCAAGAGACCCAGTACTTC
>TRBJ2-1|-|-|TRBV6-6
CASTPFAGRNEQFF
TGTGCCAGCACCCCCTTCGCGGGGCGCAATGAGCAGTTCTTC
>TRBJ2-3|TRBD2|-|TRBV19
CASRIGAGVKDTQYF
TGTGCCAGTAGGATAGGAGCGGGAGTAAAAGATACGCAGTATTTT
>TRBJ1-1|-|-|TRBV7-2
CASSLEEADTEAFF
TGTGCCAGCAGCTTAGAGGAGGCCGACACTGAAGCTTTCTTT
>TRBJ1-1|-|once|TRBV27
CASREQGLAWSTEAFF
TGTGCCAGCAGGGAACAAGGGCTGGCATGGAGCACTGAAGCTTTCTTT
>TRBJ2-5|TRBD1|-|TRBV28
CASSFIGTGFVETQYF
TGTGCCAGCAGTTTTATTGGGACAGGGTTCGTGGAGACCCAGTACTTC
>TRBJ1-2|-|-|TRBV15
CATSRVIEQYGYTF
TGTGCCACCAGCAGAGTAATCGAGCAGTATGGCTACACCTTC
>TRBJ2-1|TRBD2|-|TRBV7-3
CASSPRALAGGSPSNEQFF
TGTGCCAGCAGCCCCCGGGCCCTAGCGGGAGGCTCCCCGAGCAATGAGCAGTTCTTC
>TRBJ1-3|-|-|TRBV28
CASTSQGLSGNTIYF
TGTGCCAGCACTTCACAGGGTCTCTCTGGAAACACCATATATTTT
>TRBJ2-2|-|-|TRBV7-7
CASSSLPSGNTGELFF
TGTGCCAGCAGTTCGCTTCCGAGCGGGAACACCGGGGAGCTGTTTTTT
>TRBJ1-5|-|-|TRBV19
CASSMEGGQPQHF
TGTGCCAGTAGTATGGAAGGGGGTCAGCCCCAGCATTTT
>TRBJ2-3|-|-|TRBV11-2
CASSLDFRAGRTDTQYF
TGTGCCAGCAGCTTAGATTTTAGGGCGGGACGCACAGATACGCAGTATTTT
>TRBJ2-2|TRBD2|-|TRBV7-7
CASSVGLKAGELFF
TGTGCCAGCAGCGTGGGACTAAAGGCCGGGGAGCTGTTTTTT
>TRBJ1-1|TRBD1|-|TRBV10-3
CAISAQGASTEAFF
TGTGCCATCAGTGCACAGGGGGCAAGCACTGAAGCTTTCTTT
>TRBJ2-7|-|-|TRBV5-1
CASSLSIRDGEQYF
TGCGCCAGCAGCTTGTCTATCAGGGATGGCGAGCAGTACTTC
>TRBJ2-7|TRBD2|-|TRBV7-9
CASSIGLAGDYEQYF
TGTGCCAGCAGCATCGGACTAGCGGGAGACTACGAGCAGTACTTC
>TRBJ2-7|-|-|TRBV28
CASNSLGGAQPYEQYF
TGTGCCAGCAACTCTTTAGGAGGGGCCCAACCCTACGAGCAGTACTTC
>TRBJ1-4|TRBD1|-|TRBV7-9
CASSYPGTAFEKLFF
TGTGCCAGCAGCTACCCGGGGACAGCCTTCGAAAAACTGTTTTTT
>TRBJ2-7|TRBD2|-|TRBV15
CATSRGLAGVDF
TGTGCCACCAGCAGAGGACTAGCGGGAGTAGACTTC
>TRBJ1-5|-|few|TRBV19
CASSIVQVNNQPQHF
TGTGCCAGTAGTATAGTCCAGGTGAACAATCAGCCCCAGCATTTT
>TRBJ1-2|TRBD1|-|TRBV28
CASSGLERTGLEGYTF
TGTGCCAGCAGTGGCCTAGAGAGGACAGGGCTGGAGGGCTACACCTTC
>TRBJ1-1|-|-|TRBV28
CASNLRWTEAFF
TGTGCCAGCAATTTAAGGTGGACTGAAGCTTTCTTT
>TRBJ1-6|-|once|TRBV19
CASKDTMYPNNSPLHF
TGTGCCAGTAAGGACACGATGTACCCTAATAATTCACCCCTCCACTTT
>TRBJ2-5|TRBD2|-|TRBV7-7
CASSPRGLRETQYF
TGTGCCAGCAGCCCGCGGGGGTTGCGGGAGACCCAGTACTTC
>TRBJ1-1|TRBD1|-|TRBV7-9
CASSEPGGVDTEAFF
TGTGCCAGCAGCGAACCAGGGGGCGTCGACACTGAAGCTTTCTTT
>TRBJ2-7|TRBD2|once|TRBV10-3
CAISGVSGNEQYF
TGTGCCATCAGTGGAGTTAGCGGGAACGAGCAGTACTTC
>TRBJ2-1|-|-|TRBV7-9
CASSPYNEQFF
TGTGCCAGCAGTCCCTACAATGAGCAGTTCTTC
>TRBJ2-7|-|-|TRBV28
CASSSGTVIYEQYF
TGTGCCAGCAGTTCCGGGACCGTTATCTACGAGCAGTACTTC
>TRBJ2-7|-|-|TRBV30
CAWNKYYEQYF
TGTGCCTGGAACAAGTACTACGAGCAGTACTTC
>TRBJ1-4|TRBD1|-|TRBV2
CASRPPRGRNNEKLFF
TGTGCCAGCAGGCCGCCAAGGGGGCGCAATAATGAAAAACTGTTTTTT
>TRBJ2-1|TRBD2|-|TRBV5-1
CASSPPIGPAGGYNEQFF
TGCGCCAGCAGCCCCCCCATCGGGCCAGCGGGAGGGTACAATGAGCAGTTCTTC
>TRBJ2-7|TRBD2|-|TRBV15
CATSRGAGEVLLEQYF
TGTGCCACCAGCAGAGGGGCGGGAGAGGTCCTTCTCGAGCAGTACTTC
>TRBJ2-7|TRBD2|-|TRBV28
CASSLYRTSVHEQYF
TGTGCCAGCAGTTTATATCGGACTAGCGTACACGAGCAGTACTTC
>TRBJ2-3|-|-|TRBV20-1
CSASTVGTQYF
TGCAGTGCTAGCACGGTGGGTACGCAGTATTTT